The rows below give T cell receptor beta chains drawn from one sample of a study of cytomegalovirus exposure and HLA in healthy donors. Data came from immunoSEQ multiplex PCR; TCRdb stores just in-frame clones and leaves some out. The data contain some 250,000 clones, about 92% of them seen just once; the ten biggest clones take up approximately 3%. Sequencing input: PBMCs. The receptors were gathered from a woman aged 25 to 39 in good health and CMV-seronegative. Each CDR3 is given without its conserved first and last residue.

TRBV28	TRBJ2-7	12	ASRALISTYEQY
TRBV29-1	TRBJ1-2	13	SVRDRGQYFDGYT
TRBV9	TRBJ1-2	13	ASRGLKGDGYGYT
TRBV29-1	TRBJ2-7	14	SVVEPGTVRPYEQY
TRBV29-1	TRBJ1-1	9	SVLTGREAF
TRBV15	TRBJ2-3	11	ATSRAVTQGQY
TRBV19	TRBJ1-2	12	ASSISGQDYGYT
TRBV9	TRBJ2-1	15	ASSVVEGGLAYNEQF
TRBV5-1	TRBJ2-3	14	ASSSGGSTSTDTQY
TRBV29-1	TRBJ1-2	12	SVKLGTGNYGYT
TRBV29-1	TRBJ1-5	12	SVQPGGRNQPQH
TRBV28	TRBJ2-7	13	ASSPLGTSVYEQY
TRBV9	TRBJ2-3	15	ASSVEELQDLTDTQY
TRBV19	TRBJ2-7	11	ASSEGMSYEQY
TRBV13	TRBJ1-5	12	ASSKGQGEQPQH
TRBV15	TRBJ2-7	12	ATSTGEIPYEQY
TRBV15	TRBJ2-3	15	ATSSRGRGPLADTQY
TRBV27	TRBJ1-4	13	ASSLSGLRNEKLF
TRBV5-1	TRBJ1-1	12	ASRQEGALSEAF
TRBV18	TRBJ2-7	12	ASSTQGARSEQY
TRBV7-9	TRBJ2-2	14	ASRRQGARWTGELF
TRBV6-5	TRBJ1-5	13	ASRTDRGSNQPQH
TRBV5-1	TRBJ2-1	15	ASGSDVEGEGGNEQF
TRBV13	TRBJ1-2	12	ASSSPGTVHGYT
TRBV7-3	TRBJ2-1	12	ASSLLAGGNEQF
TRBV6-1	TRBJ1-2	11	ASSENVDYGYT
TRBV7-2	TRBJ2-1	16	ASSLALGAPTGYNEQF
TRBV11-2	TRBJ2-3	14	ASSLDRGWGSNTQY
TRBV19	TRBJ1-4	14	ASSITLRVLDEKLF
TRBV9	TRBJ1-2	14	ASSVEGRNSNYGYT
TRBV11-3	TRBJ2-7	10	ASSLGTYEQY
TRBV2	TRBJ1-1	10	ASSGGSGEAF
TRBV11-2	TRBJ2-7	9	ASRSDYEQY
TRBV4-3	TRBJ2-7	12	ASSQELSLYEQY
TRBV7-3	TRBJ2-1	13	ASSQELASYNEQF
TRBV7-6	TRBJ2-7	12	ASSSGLAVVEQY
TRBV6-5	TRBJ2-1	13	ASSPSTRIGGEQF
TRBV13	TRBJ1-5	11	ASSLGQNQPQH
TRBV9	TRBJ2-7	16	ASSVGSLAGGPGSEQY
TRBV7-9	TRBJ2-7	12	ASSSRQGSNEQY
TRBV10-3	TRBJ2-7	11	AISAQGLYEQY
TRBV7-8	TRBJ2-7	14	ASSLRGPKISYEQY